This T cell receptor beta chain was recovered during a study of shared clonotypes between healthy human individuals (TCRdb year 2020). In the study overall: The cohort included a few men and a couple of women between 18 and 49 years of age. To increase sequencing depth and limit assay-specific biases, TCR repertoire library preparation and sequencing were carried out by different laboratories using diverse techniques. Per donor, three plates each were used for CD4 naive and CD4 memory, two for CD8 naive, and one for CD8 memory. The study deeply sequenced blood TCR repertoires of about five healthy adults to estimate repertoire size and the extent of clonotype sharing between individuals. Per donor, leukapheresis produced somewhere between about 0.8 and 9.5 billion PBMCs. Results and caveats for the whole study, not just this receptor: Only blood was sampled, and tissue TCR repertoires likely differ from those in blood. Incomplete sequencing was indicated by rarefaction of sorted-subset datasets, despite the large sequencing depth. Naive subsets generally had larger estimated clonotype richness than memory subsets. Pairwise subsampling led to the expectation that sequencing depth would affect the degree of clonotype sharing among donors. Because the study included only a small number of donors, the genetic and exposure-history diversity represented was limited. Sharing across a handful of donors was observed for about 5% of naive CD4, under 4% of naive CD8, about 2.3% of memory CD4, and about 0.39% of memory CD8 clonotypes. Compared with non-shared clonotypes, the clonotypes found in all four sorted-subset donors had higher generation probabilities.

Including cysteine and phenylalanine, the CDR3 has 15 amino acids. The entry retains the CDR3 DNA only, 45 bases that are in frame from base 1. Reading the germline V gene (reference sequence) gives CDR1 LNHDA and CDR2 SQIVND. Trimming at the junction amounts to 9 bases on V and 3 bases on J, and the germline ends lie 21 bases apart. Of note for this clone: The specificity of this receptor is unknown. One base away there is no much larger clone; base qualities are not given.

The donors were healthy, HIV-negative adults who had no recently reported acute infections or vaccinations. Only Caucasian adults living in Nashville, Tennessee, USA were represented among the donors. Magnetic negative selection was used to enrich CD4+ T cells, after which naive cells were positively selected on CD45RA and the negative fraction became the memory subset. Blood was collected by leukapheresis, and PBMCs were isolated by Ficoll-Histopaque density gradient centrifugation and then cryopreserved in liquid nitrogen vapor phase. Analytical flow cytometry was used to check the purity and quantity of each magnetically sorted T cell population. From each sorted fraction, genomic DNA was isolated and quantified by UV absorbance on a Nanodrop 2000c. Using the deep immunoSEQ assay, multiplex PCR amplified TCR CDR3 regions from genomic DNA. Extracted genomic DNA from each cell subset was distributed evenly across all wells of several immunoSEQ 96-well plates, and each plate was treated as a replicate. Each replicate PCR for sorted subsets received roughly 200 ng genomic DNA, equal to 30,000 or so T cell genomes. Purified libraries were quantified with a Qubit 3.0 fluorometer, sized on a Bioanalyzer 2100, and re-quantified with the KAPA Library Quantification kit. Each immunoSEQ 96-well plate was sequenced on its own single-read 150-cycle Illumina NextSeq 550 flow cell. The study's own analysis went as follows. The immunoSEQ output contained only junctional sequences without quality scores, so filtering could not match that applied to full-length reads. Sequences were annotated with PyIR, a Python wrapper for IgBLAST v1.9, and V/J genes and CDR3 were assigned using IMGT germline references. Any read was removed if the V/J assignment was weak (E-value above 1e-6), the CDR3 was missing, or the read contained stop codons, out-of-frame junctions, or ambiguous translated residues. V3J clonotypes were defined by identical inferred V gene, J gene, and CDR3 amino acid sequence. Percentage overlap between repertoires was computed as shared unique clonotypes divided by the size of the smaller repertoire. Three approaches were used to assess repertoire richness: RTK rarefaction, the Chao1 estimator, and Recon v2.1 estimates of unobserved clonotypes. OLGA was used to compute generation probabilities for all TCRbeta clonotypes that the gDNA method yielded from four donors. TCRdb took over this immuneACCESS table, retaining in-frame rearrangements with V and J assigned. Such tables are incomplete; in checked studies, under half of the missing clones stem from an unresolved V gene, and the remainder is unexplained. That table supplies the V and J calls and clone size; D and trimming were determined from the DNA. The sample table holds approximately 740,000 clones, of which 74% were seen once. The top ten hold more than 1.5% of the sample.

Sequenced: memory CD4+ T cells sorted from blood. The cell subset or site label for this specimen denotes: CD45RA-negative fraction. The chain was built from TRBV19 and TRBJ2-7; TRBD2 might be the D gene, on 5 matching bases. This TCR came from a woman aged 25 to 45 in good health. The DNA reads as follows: TGTGCCAGCCCCCCCCCGGGGAGTAAGGGCTACGAGCAGTACTTC. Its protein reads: CASPPPGSKGYEQYF.